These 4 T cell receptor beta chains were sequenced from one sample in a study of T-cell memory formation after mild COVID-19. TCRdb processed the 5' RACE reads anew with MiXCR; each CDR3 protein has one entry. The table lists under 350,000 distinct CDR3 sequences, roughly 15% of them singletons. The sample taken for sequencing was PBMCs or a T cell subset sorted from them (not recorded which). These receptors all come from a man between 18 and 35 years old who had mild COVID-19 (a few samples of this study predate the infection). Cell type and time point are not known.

Here the CDR3 reads CATTRGPGDTQYF. DNA for the CDR3: TGTGCCACTACCCGGGGGCCTGGAGATACGCAGTATTTT. The genes are TRBV24-1 and TRBJ2-3; D possibly matches TRBD1 or TRBD2 (6 bases each). This CDR3 spans 13 amino acids. V gave up 10 bases and J gave up 5 bases, with 15 bases separating them. Germline V gives CDR1 KGHDR, CDR2 SFDVKD.

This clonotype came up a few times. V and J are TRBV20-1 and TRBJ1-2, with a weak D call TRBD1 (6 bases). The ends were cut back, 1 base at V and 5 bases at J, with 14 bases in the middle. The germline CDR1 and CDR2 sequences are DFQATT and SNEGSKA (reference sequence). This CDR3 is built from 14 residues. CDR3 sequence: CSARAESTGYGYTF. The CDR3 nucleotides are TGCAGTGCTAGAGCCGAATCCACAGGGTATGGCTACACCTTC.

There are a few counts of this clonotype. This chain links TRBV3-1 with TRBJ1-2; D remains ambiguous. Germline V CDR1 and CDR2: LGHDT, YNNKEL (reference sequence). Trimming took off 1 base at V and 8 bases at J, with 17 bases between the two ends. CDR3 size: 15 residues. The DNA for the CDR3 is TGTGCCAGCAGCCAAGCTAACGGCGGCGGAGGGGGCTACACCTTC. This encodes CASSQANGGGGGYTF.

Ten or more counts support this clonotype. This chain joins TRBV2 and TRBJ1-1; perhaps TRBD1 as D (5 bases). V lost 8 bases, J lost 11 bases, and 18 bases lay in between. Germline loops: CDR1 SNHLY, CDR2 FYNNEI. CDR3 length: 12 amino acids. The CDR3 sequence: CASLPPGPLAFF. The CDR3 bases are TGTGCCAGCCTCCCTCCGGGACCCTTGGCTTTCTTT.